These 5 T cell receptor beta chains came from one sample sequenced in a study of blood T cells in healthy people across ages. PCR was performed a second time for about 7 to 12 cycles using a sample-barcoded 5' primer and a J-beta primer mix. MiXCR, applied by TCRdb to the 5' RACE reads, yields one record per CDR3 protein. The profile covers about 2 million distinct CDR3 sequences, with around 48% appearing a single time and over 2% taken by the ten largest. The material sequenced was blood. The receptors originated from a woman in her 40s in good health.

This clonotype was found many times. The CDR3 is CASSSGVTTVSYEQYF. DNA for the CDR3: TGTGCCAGCAGTTCGGGAGTAACGACAGTCTCCTACGAGCAGTACTTC. The chain is built from TRBV28 and TRBJ2-7; perhaps TRBD2 as D (6 bases). The germline V gene has CDR1 MDHEN and CDR2 SYDVKM. This CDR3 region has 16 residues. Trimming left V 4 bases short and J 0 bases short, with 16 bases between.

V usage is TRBV6-6 and J usage is TRBJ2-7; the match to TRBD2 covers 9 bases. The trim removed 6 bases at V and 10 bases at J, leaving 16 bases unmatched. In germline, CDR1 is MNHNY, CDR2 SVGAGI (reference sequence). This CDR3 is built from 15 residues. Here the CDR3 DNA reads TGTGCCAGCAGGGGAGCGGGGGGCGGGTATGAGATCCAGTACTTC. Protein sequence: CASRGAGGGYEIQYF.

This clonotype turned up a few times. V usage is TRBV4-1 and J usage is TRBJ2-7, with a possible D match to TRBD2 (6 bases). This CDR3 has 14 amino acids. Germline assignment: CDR1 MGHRA and CDR2 YSYEKL. With 0 bases removed from V and 3 bases from J, the gap between germline ends came to 9 bases. The CDR3 bases are TGCGCCAGCAGCCAAGATCGACTAGGCTACGAGCAGTACTTC. Encoded protein: CASSQDRLGYEQYF.

The gene calls are TRBV20-1 and TRBJ2-1, with 9 positions matching TRBD2. The J segment lost 8 bases and the V segment lost 3 bases, leaving 14 bases of the junction unmatched. Germline V lookup: CDR1 DFQATT, CDR2 SNEGSKA (reference sequence). The CDR3 has 16 residues. The CDR3 sequence is CSASPLYSGGNYEQFF. Here the CDR3 DNA reads TGCAGTGCTAGCCCCTTGTACAGCGGGGGGAATTATGAGCAGTTCTTC.

V gene TRBV4-3 combines with J gene TRBJ2-1; no clear D gene. The CDR3 totals 14 residues. Per germline, CDR1 LGHNA and CDR2 YSLEER. V lost 1 base and J lost 8, with 12 bases in between. The CDR3 spells CASSQVYGPDEQFF. The CDR3, as DNA: TGCGCCAGCAGCCAAGTGTACGGGCCGGATGAGCAGTTCTTC.